This TCR beta chain is from a study of CD8 T cells in Susac syndrome. cDNA came from approximately 0.5 to 1 ug RNA primed by random hexamers. TCRdb re-analysed the immunoSEQ multiplex PCR reads in MiXCR, keeping a single row per CDR3 protein. The profile shows 200,000 to 300,000 distinct CDR3 sequences, 95% to 97% of them singletons. The TCR originated in a human donor with Susac syndrome. The material sequenced was CD4+ T cells from PBMCs.

The chain's CDR3 is CASRRKGPQAWAGDGADTQYF. The CDR3 coding sequence is TGTGCCAGCAGGAGAAAGGGTCCTCAAGCATGGGCGGGAGACGGGGCAGATACGCAGTATTTT. V and J are TRBV11-1 and TRBJ2-3; 7 nucleotides line up with TRBD2. The CDR3 length is 21 residues. The V and J ends lost 6 bases and 4 bases, in that order; junction bases with no gene match: 28. Germline-derived CDR1 and CDR2 are SGHAT and FQDESV (reference sequence).